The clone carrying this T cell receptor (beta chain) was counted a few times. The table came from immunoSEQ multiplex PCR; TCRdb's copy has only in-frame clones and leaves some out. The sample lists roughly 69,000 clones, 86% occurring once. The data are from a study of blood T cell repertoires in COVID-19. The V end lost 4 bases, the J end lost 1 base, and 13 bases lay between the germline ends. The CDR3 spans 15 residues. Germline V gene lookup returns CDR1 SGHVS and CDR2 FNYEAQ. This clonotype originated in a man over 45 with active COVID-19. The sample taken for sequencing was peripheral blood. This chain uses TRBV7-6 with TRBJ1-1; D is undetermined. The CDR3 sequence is CASSYTAGSNTEAFF. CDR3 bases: TGTGCCAGCAGCTACACGGCCGGGTCGAACACTGAAGCTTTCTTT.